Listed below are T cell receptor beta chains from one sample, sequenced in a study of identical twins. TCRdb passed the 5' RACE reads through MiXCR, listing each CDR3 protein once. The table records some 460,000 distinct CDR3 sequences, 13% to 15% of them present only once. These records were also assigned to another study, of yellow fever vaccine responses in identical twins.

Sequenced sample: CD4+ T cells sorted from blood. The receptors derive from a woman between 18 and 29 years old in good health. Each CDR3 is given with its conserved first and last residue.

v_call | cdr3_aa
TRBV5-1 | CASSAGQGIADTQYF
TRBV29-1 | CSARPSGQPNTEAFF
TRBV7-9 | CASSLITGGANVLTF
TRBV5-6 | CASRPRDRVDTQYF
TRBV27 | CASSFIGLGQGNQETQYF
TRBV5-4 | CASSLLLEDTQYF
TRBV27 | CASSLRDTSYEQYF
TRBV7-2 | CASSSVRGSIRQYF
TRBV4-3 | CASSQIILAGETQYF
TRBV11-1 | CASSLAAGAQGGSGNTIYF
TRBV7-8 | CASSLLAGQETQYF
TRBV6-1 | CASRGSGGYQETQYF
TRBV12-3/TRBV12-4 | CASSRQGKTGELFF
TRBV11-2 | CASSKRTSGGGDSGEQFF
TRBV7-2 | CASSLGVLYSPLHF
TRBV5-1 | CASSLDANTDTQYF
TRBV12-3/TRBV12-4 | CASNPGAGGELFF
TRBV28 | CASVWGQSSYEQYF
TRBV28 | CASSLGHAVQGVEQYF
TRBV20-1 | CSAERAASRAWENEQFF
TRBV20-1 | CSARDRLAGGTGELFF